This passage covers 28 T cell receptor beta chains from one sample sequenced in a study of human T cells and chemical hapten exposure. From the RACE reads, TCRdb called clonotypes with MiXCR, one entry per CDR3 protein. Of fewer than 150,000 distinct CDR3 sequences listed, roughly 10% were seen once; the top ten hold around 1.4%. Time point reported: patch test 2, 6 weeks after DPC sensitization. Treatment denoted: therapeutic diphenylcyclopropenone sensitization with weekly scalp DPC. The specimen was whole blood, collected in connection with sensitization to the hapten diphenylcyclopropenone (DPC). The source is a woman in her 50s with alopecia areata. Some clones in this sample may be carry-over from other donors' samples.

This clonotype was detected many times. The chain links TRBV18 to TRBJ2-1, with no clear D. Germline values: CDR1 KGHSH, CDR2 LQKENI. There are 12 residues in the CDR3. V was trimmed by 3 bases and J by 8 bases, leaving 8 bases between them. CDR3 sequence (DNA): TGTGCCAGCTCACCTCGCTGGGATGAGCAGTTCTTC. It translates to CASSPRWDEQFF.

V and J are TRBV30 and TRBJ1-2, with 10 bases identical to TRBD1. CDR3 length: 15 residues. Germline V gene sequence: CDR1 GTSNPN, CDR2 SVGIG (reference sequence). Trimming cost V 8 bases and J 0 bases; bases outside gene matches: 9. CDR3 in DNA: TGTGCCACCCCGGACAGGGGGTTAGCTAACTATGGCTACACCTTC. Translating gives CATPDRGLANYGYTF.

This clonotype was seen repeatedly, ten times or more. V gene TRBV19 combines with J gene TRBJ2-7, with a possible D match to TRBD2 (6 bases). V lost 3 bases and J lost 1, with 7 bases in between. CDR1 and CDR2 (germline): LNHDA, SQIVND (reference sequence). This CDR3 is built from 13 residues. CDR3 nucleotides: TGTGCCAGTAGTATTAGCGGATCCTACGAGCAGTACTTC. Translation gives CASSISGSYEQYF.

The chain joins TRBV19 to TRBJ2-2; D is undetermined. The CDR3 has 15 residues. The V end was cut by 6 bases, the J end by 0 bases, with 11 bases between. Germline CDR1 LNHDA, CDR2 SQIVND (reference sequence). In nucleotides, the CDR3 is TGTGCCAGTAGGATCGCCTCTCCGAACACCGGGGAGCTGTTTTTT. Amino acid sequence: CASRIASPNTGELFF.

This clonotype has a count of ten or more. This CDR3 is CASNPTIQETQYF. The DNA of the CDR3 is TGTGCCAGCAACCCGACAATCCAAGAGACCCAGTACTTC. The V call is TRBV7-9, the J call TRBJ2-5; the D is unclear. V dropped 7 bases and J dropped 1 base, with 10 bases sitting between them. This CDR3 has 13 amino acids. In germline, CDR1 is SEHNR, CDR2 FQNEAQ (reference sequence).

This clonotype was seen a few times. V gene TRBV5-1 combines with J gene TRBJ2-1; tentative D call: TRBD1 (6 bases). CDR3 length: 14 amino acids. V dropped 5 bases and J dropped 8 bases, with 17 bases sitting between them. In germline, CDR1 is SGHRS, CDR2 YFSETQ. CDR3 nucleotide sequence: TGCGCCAGCAGGCCTGACAGGAGTCAGGATGAGCAGTTCTTC. Residues: CASRPDRSQDEQFF.

A word on this clonotype: Germline and junction disagree at one end, which may indicate a read error. This chain uses TRBV5-1 with TRBJ2-2; D call uncertain. Germline V gene lookup returns CDR1 SGHRS and CDR2 YFSETQ. This CDR3 spans 13 amino acids. For the CDR3, the DNA is TGCGCCAGCAGCCTCGCGAAAACCGGGGAGCTGTTTTTT. This codes for CASSLAKTGELFF. The full variable domain, completed using reference TRBV5-1 and TRBJ2-2, is KAGVTQTPRYLIKTRGQQVTLSCSPISGHRSVSWYQQTPGQGLQFLFEYFSETQRNKGNFPGRFSGRQFSNSRSEMNVSTLELGDSALYLCASSLAKTGELFFGEGSRLTVL.

This clonotype has at least ten counts. The chain uses TRBV12-3 or TRBV12-4 and TRBJ2-3; maybe TRBD1 (5 bases). This CDR3 region has 14 residues. V was shortened by 1 base and J by 0 bases, with 5 bases between the two germline ends. Here the CDR3 reads CASSLGQSTDTQYF. CDR3 in DNA: TGTGCCAGCAGTTTAGGACAGAGCACAGATACGCAGTATTTT.

This clonotype came up a few times. The chain has TRBV29-1 and TRBJ2-7, with D perhaps TRBD1 or TRBD2 (5 bases each). Germline V gene sequence: CDR1 SQVTM, CDR2 ANQGSEA. V was cut by 4 bases and J by 5 bases, with 6 bases left in between. The CDR3 is 10 amino acids. In nucleotides, the CDR3 is TGCAGCGTTGGGGGGAACGAGCAGTACTTC. It yields the protein CSVGGNEQYF.

This clonotype was picked up a small number of times. The gene calls are TRBV19 and TRBJ2-1; 9 nucleotides align to TRBD1. V shed 4 bases and J 4 bases; nucleotides not matched to a gene: 5. Germline V lookup: CDR1 LNHDA, CDR2 SQIVND (reference sequence). The CDR3 consists of 15 residues. The DNA for the CDR3 is TGTGCCAGTAGTACGCGGGACAGGGAGTACAATGAGCAGTTCTTC. It codes for CASSTRDREYNEQFF.

The V call is TRBV30, the J call TRBJ2-1, with D tentatively TRBD2 (6 bases). The V end lost 8 bases, the J end lost 7 bases, and 12 bases lay between the germline ends. CDR3 size: 11 residues. Germline V CDR1 and CDR2: GTSNPN, SVGIG (reference sequence). The CDR3, as DNA: TGTGCCACCCGGGGGAGGAATGAGCAGTTCTTC. Translated: CATRGRNEQFF.

This chain links TRBV27 with TRBJ2-7; D is ambiguous. The CDR3 spans 14 residues. V shed 5 bases and J shed 2 bases, with 13 bases lying between them. Germline CDR1 and CDR2: MNHEY and SMNVEV (reference sequence). As DNA, the CDR3 is TGTGCCAGCAGTCCCTCGAGGTCCCCCTACGAGCAGTACTTC. This sequence encodes CASSPSRSPYEQYF.

The chain links TRBV5-4 to TRBJ1-2; a possible D gene is TRBD1 (6 bases). The CDR3 is made up of 15 amino acids. V lost 0 bases to trimming and J lost 2 bases, with 11 bases between them. CDR1 SGHNT and CDR2 YYREEE come from the germline V gene (reference sequence). CDR3 sequence (DNA): TGTGCCAGCAGCTTGGCTGGTACAGGGAACTATGGCTACACCTTC. Translated: CASSLAGTGNYGYTF.

This chain joins TRBV11-2 and TRBJ2-2; no clear D gene. Looked up from germline, CDR1 is SGHAT and CDR2 is FQNNGV. This CDR3 region has 15 residues. Trimming shortened V by 5 bases and J by 3 bases, and 13 bases separated the two germline ends. The CDR3 sequence is CASSQEPVYTGELFF. As DNA, the CDR3 is TGTGCCAGCAGCCAAGAACCTGTATACACCGGGGAGCTGTTTTTT. Supplemented by reference TRBV11-2 and TRBJ2-2, the full variable domain reads EAGVAQSPRYKIIEKRQSVAFWCNPISGHATLYWYQQILGQGPKLLIQFQNNGVVDDSQLPKDRFSAERLKGVDSTLKIQPAKLEDSAVYLCASSQEPVYTGELFFGEGSRLTVL.

This clonotype was counted many times. The DNA for the CDR3 is TGTGCCATCAGTGACCCAGACAGGGATGGGCCATACGAGCAGTACTTC. Translation gives CAISDPDRDGPYEQYF. J is TRBJ2-7 and V is TRBV10-3, with 7 bases matching TRBD1. The CDR3 is 16 amino acids. Trimming removed 3 bases from V and 4 bases from J; junction bases left unmatched: 12. Germline lookup yields CDR1 ENHRY and CDR2 SYGVKD.

The V gene is TRBV6-5, the J gene TRBJ2-1, with 10 bases identical to TRBD2. CDR3 length equals 14 residues. With V trimmed by 4 bases and J by 9 bases, 6 bases remained unmatched. Germline V gene data show CDR1 as MNHEY and CDR2 as SVGAGI. Here the CDR3 DNA reads TGTGCCAGCAGTTCCCCAGCGGGAGGGAGTGAGCAGTTCTTC. This encodes CASSSPAGGSEQFF.

This chain connects TRBV14 to TRBJ2-7, with TRBD1 as a possible D gene (5 bases). The CDR3 runs to 18 residues. Germline V lookup: CDR1 SGHDN, CDR2 FVKESK. With 4 bases removed from V and 0 bases from J, the gap between germline ends came to 22 bases. For the CDR3, the DNA is TGTGCCAGCAGCCGAAGAAGGGGCCTCAGCGCCCGCTCCTACGAGCAGTACTTC. This encodes CASSRRRGLSARSYEQYF.

In this sample, this clonotype turned up a few times. This CDR3 reads CASSQGGMSRETQYF. The CDR3 DNA sequence: TGTGCCAGCTCCCAGGGCGGGATGAGTCGAGAGACCCAGTACTTC. The chain uses TRBV12-3 or TRBV12-4 and TRBJ2-5; TRBD2 is a possible D gene (6 bases). The CDR3 has 15 residues. V was trimmed by 8 bases and J by 4 bases, leaving 20 bases between them.

In its sample, this clonotype was seen a few times. The CDR3 coding sequence is TGCAGTGCTAGAGATTCTCGCCATTTGTCGAGGGAGACCCAGTACTTC. It specifies CSARDSRHLSRETQYF. The rearrangement joins TRBV20-1 to TRBJ2-5, with unresolved D. This CDR3 has 16 amino acids. The V and J ends lost 0 bases and 5 bases respectively, with 19 bases between them. From germline, CDR1 is DFQATT and CDR2 SNEGSKA (reference sequence).

A few counts support this clonotype. The V and J genes are TRBV7-2 and TRBJ1-2; D gene uncertain. CDR1 is SGHTA, CDR2 FQGNSA, per germline. This CDR3 is built from 14 residues. Trimming removed 0 bases from V and 7 bases from J, with 12 bases in between. CDR3 protein: CASSLALELSGYTF. The CDR3 DNA follows: TGTGCCAGCAGCTTAGCGCTGGAGTTGAGTGGCTACACCTTC.

This clonotype was counted between two and nine times. CDR3 DNA sequence: TGCGCCAGCAGTCAACCCCAGGCTGAGCTGTTTTTT. Its protein is CASSQPQAELFF. V gene TRBV23-1 combines with J gene TRBJ2-2; no reliable D call. TRBV23-1 counts as an open reading frame of uncertain function. The ends were cut back, 2 bases at V and 11 bases at J, with 9 bases in the middle. The CDR3 is 12 residues long.

The genes are TRBV29-1 and TRBJ2-2; D uncertain. Trimming shortened V by 3 bases and J by 2 bases, and 7 bases separated the two germline ends. Germline assignment: CDR1 SQVTM and CDR2 ANQGSEA. The CDR3 totals 13 residues. The CDR3: CSVDRQNTGELFF. DNA of the CDR3: TGCAGCGTTGATCGGCAAAACACCGGGGAGCTGTTTTTT.

This clonotype has just a few counts. The V call is TRBV5-6, the J call TRBJ2-7; 11 nucleotides line up with TRBD2. Germline V gene lookup returns CDR1 SGHDT and CDR2 YYEEEE. Losses at the gene ends were 3 bases for V and 7 bases for J; bases not matched to a gene: 18. CDR3 length equals 18 residues. DNA of the CDR3: TGTGCCAGCAGCTCAGGGGGTCTGGCTAGCGGGAGGCTCAGGGAGCAGTACTTC. Residues: CASSSGGLASGRLREQYF.

This sequence joins TRBV7-3 and TRBJ2-1, with a possible D match to TRBD2 (5 bases). This CDR3 is 12 amino acids long. Trimming shortened V by 1 base and J by 9 bases, and 7 bases separated the two germline ends. The germline V gene encodes CDR1 SGHTA and CDR2 FQGTGA. This chain's CDR3 is CASSLNSGEQFF. The CDR3, as DNA: TGTGCCAGCAGCTTAAACAGCGGTGAGCAGTTCTTC.

This clonotype showed up just a few times. This rearrangement joins TRBV2 to TRBJ1-5, with D perhaps matching TRBD1 (6 bases). Deletions cut 7 bases from V and 7 bases from J, with 17 bases between. The CDR3 length is 14 residues. Germline CDR1 is SNHLY and CDR2 is FYNNEI. This CDR3 reads CASKEGEGEQPQHF. The CDR3 DNA sequence: TGTGCCAGCAAGGAGGGCGAGGGGGAGCAGCCCCAGCATTTT.

V usage is TRBV6-2 or TRBV6-3 and J usage is TRBJ2-1; D is uncertain. The CDR3 is made up of 15 amino acids. The germline gives CDR1 MNHEY, CDR2 SVGEGT. V was shortened by 3 bases and J by 6 bases, with 15 bases between the two germline ends. CDR3 in DNA: TGTGCCAGCAGTTATTTTGGTCCGGGCAGCAATGAGCAGTTCTTC. Its protein is CASSYFGPGSNEQFF.

This clonotype was counted many times. The V and J genes are TRBV18 and TRBJ2-5; TRBD1 agrees at 7 bases. The CDR3 extends over 17 amino acids. V shed 2 bases, J shed 0 bases, and the junction held 9 bases outside the gene matches. Germline lookup yields CDR1 KGHSH and CDR2 LQKENI. The CDR3 loop is CASSPYLNRGNQETQYF. The CDR3 DNA follows: TGTGCCAGCTCACCATACCTGAACAGGGGAAACCAAGAGACCCAGTACTTC.

J is TRBJ2-5 and V is TRBV10-3; D perhaps matches TRBD1 (5 bases). V was shortened by 2 bases and J by 1 base, with 11 bases between the two germline ends. This CDR3 is built from 15 residues. CDR1 and CDR2 (germline): ENHRY, SYGVKD. CDR3 coding DNA: TGTGCCATCAGTGAGGGGGCGGCTGGCCAAGAGACCCAGTACTTC. Amino acids: CAISEGAAGQETQYF.